The rows below give T cell receptor beta chains drawn from one sample of a study of PD-L1 blockade in urothelial cancer. The table came from immunoSEQ multiplex PCR; TCRdb's copy has only in-frame clones and leaves some out. Here the sample spans 98,000 or so clones, around 90% being singletons. The sample was PBMCs, taken around atezolizumab (anti-PD-L1) treatment. The receptors shown here come from a man aged 55 to 70 with urothelial cancer. Both conserved end residues are part of each CDR3. Each record gives: clone size, V gene, D gene, J gene, CDR3 DNA, CDR3 protein. A D gene is named only where the DNA matches it firmly. Part of the rows lack a size; the others show once, few, many or a class for expanded clones.

clone_size: .; v_call: TRBV10-3; d_call: TRBD1; j_call: TRBJ2-3; cdr3_nt: TGTGCCATCAGTAGACAGGGGAACACAGATACGCAGTATTTT; cdr3_aa: CAISRQGNTDTQYF
clone_size: .; v_call: TRBV2; d_call: .; j_call: TRBJ2-3; cdr3_nt: TGTGCCAGCAGTGAGGGGCAATTAACAGATACGCAGTATTTT; cdr3_aa: CASSEGQLTDTQYF
clone_size: .; v_call: TRBV4-3; d_call: .; j_call: TRBJ2-3; cdr3_nt: TGCGCCAGCAGCCGCAGGTTGTTCCTTTCGCGGGGTACAGATACGCAGTATTTT; cdr3_aa: CASSRRLFLSRGTDTQYF
clone_size: .; v_call: TRBV18; d_call: .; j_call: TRBJ1-1; cdr3_nt: TGTGCCAGCTCGCAGAACAGGGCCTTTGAGGGCACTGAAGCTTTCTTT; cdr3_aa: CASSQNRAFEGTEAFF
clone_size: .; v_call: TRBV2; d_call: TRBD1; j_call: TRBJ2-7; cdr3_nt: TGTGCCAGCAGTCGCGGACAGGGAAACTACGAGCAGTACTTC; cdr3_aa: CASSRGQGNYEQYF
clone_size: .; v_call: TRBV7-9; d_call: .; j_call: TRBJ2-2; cdr3_nt: TGTGCCAGCAGATTCCGGGACAAGGGAACCGGGGAGCTGTTTTTT; cdr3_aa: CASRFRDKGTGELFF
clone_size: .; v_call: TRBV10-3; d_call: .; j_call: TRBJ2-7; cdr3_nt: TGTGCCATCAGTGAGGTGGGAGGTTCCTACGAGCAGTACTTC; cdr3_aa: CAISEVGGSYEQYF
clone_size: once; v_call: TRBV5-1; d_call: TRBD2; j_call: TRBJ2-5; cdr3_nt: TGCGCCAGCAGCTTGGGGGGGACTACCCCAGAGACCCAGTACTTC; cdr3_aa: CASSLGGTTPETQYF
clone_size: .; v_call: TRBV2; d_call: .; j_call: TRBJ1-1; cdr3_nt: TGTGCCAGCAGTGATCGTATTTCCACTGAAGCTTTCTTT; cdr3_aa: CASSDRISTEAFF
clone_size: .; v_call: TRBV28; d_call: .; j_call: TRBJ2-2; cdr3_nt: TGTGCCAGCAGTAACGGTAAAACGAACACCGGGGAGCTGTTTTTT; cdr3_aa: CASSNGKTNTGELFF
clone_size: .; v_call: TRBV5-8; d_call: .; j_call: TRBJ1-1; cdr3_nt: TGTGCCAGCAGCCCACCAGGACAGAGACAGAACACTGAAGCTTTCTTT; cdr3_aa: CASSPPGQRQNTEAFF
clone_size: .; v_call: TRBV18; d_call: .; j_call: TRBJ1-1; cdr3_nt: TGTGCCAGCTCACCCGAGATTGTCGGGGCTGAAGCTTTCTTT; cdr3_aa: CASSPEIVGAEAFF
clone_size: .; v_call: TRBV18; d_call: .; j_call: TRBJ1-4; cdr3_nt: TGTGCCAGCTCACCAGGGGGGGGCGATGAAAAACTGTTTTTT; cdr3_aa: CASSPGGGDEKLFF
clone_size: .; v_call: TRBV27; d_call: .; j_call: TRBJ1-6; cdr3_nt: TGTGCCAGTACTGATTATAATTCACCCCTCCACTTT; cdr3_aa: CASTDYNSPLHF
clone_size: .; v_call: TRBV4-1; d_call: .; j_call: TRBJ2-5; cdr3_nt: TGCGCCAGCAGTCAGGAATCTCAAGAGACCCAGTACTTC; cdr3_aa: CASSQESQETQYF
clone_size: .; v_call: TRBV18; d_call: .; j_call: TRBJ1-3; cdr3_nt: TGTGCCAGCTCACCCGACTCCCCGAGCTCTGGAAACACCATATATTTT; cdr3_aa: CASSPDSPSSGNTIYF
clone_size: .; v_call: TRBV5-1; d_call: TRBD1; j_call: TRBJ1-1; cdr3_nt: TGCGCCAGCAGCTCAGGACAGGGTGCCACTGAAGCTTTCTTT; cdr3_aa: CASSSGQGATEAFF
clone_size: few; v_call: TRBV5-1; d_call: TRBD2; j_call: TRBJ2-1; cdr3_nt: TGCGCCAGCGTCCAGACTAGCGGTTACAATGAGCAGTTCTTC; cdr3_aa: CASVQTSGYNEQFF
clone_size: .; v_call: TRBV10-1; d_call: .; j_call: TRBJ2-2; cdr3_nt: TGCGCCAGCAGTGACAGGAACACCGGGGAGCTGTTTTTT; cdr3_aa: CASSDRNTGELFF
clone_size: .; v_call: TRBV6-4; d_call: TRBD1; j_call: TRBJ2-3; cdr3_nt: TGTGCCAGCTCGAGGGACAGCCTCACAGATACGCAGTATTTT; cdr3_aa: CASSRDSLTDTQYF
clone_size: .; v_call: TRBV7-3; d_call: .; j_call: TRBJ2-5; cdr3_nt: TGTGCCAGCAGCTTTCCGAACCTGGGTTCGGGGACTCAAGAGACCCAGTACTTC; cdr3_aa: CASSFPNLGSGTQETQYF
clone_size: .; v_call: TRBV5-1; d_call: TRBD2; j_call: TRBJ2-3; cdr3_nt: TGCGCCAGCAGCTTGGCCCGACTAGCGGGGGGCACAGATACGCAGTATTTT; cdr3_aa: CASSLARLAGGTDTQYF
clone_size: .; v_call: TRBV2; d_call: .; j_call: TRBJ2-5; cdr3_nt: TGCGGAGGCGGGGTGACTCAAGAGACCCAGTACTTC; cdr3_aa: CGGGVTQETQYF
clone_size: .; v_call: TRBV6-1; d_call: TRBD2; j_call: TRBJ2-1; cdr3_nt: TGTGCCACCGTATGGACTAGCGGGAGTCGCGGTGAGCAGTTCTTC; cdr3_aa: CATVWTSGSRGEQFF
clone_size: .; v_call: TRBV4-2; d_call: .; j_call: TRBJ2-3; cdr3_nt: TGTGCCAGCAGCCCACAACAGGATTACACAGATACGCAGTATTTT; cdr3_aa: CASSPQQDYTDTQYF
clone_size: .; v_call: TRBV4-1; d_call: TRBD2; j_call: TRBJ2-4; cdr3_nt: TGCGCCAGCAGCCAAGAGAGTAGCGGGAGGGCCAAAAACATTCAGTACTTC; cdr3_aa: CASSQESSGRAKNIQYF
clone_size: .; v_call: TRBV7-2; d_call: TRBD2; j_call: TRBJ2-7; cdr3_nt: TGTGCCAGCAGCTTAGCCCCTTCCGGGAGGTCCTACGAGCAGTACTTC; cdr3_aa: CASSLAPSGRSYEQYF
clone_size: .; v_call: TRBV19; d_call: TRBD1; j_call: TRBJ2-1; cdr3_nt: TGTGCCAGTAGTATAGGGCCGGGACAGGGTCTCAATGAGCAGTTCTTC; cdr3_aa: CASSIGPGQGLNEQFF
clone_size: few; v_call: TRBV9; d_call: .; j_call: TRBJ1-5; cdr3_nt: TGTGCCAGCAGCGTAGACAGGGATCAGCCCCAGCATTTT; cdr3_aa: CASSVDRDQPQHF
clone_size: .; v_call: TRBV5-4; d_call: TRBD2; j_call: TRBJ2-1; cdr3_nt: TGTGCCAGCAGCTTCGTTGCGCGGGGGGGCTACAATGAGCAGTTCTTC; cdr3_aa: CASSFVARGGYNEQFF
clone_size: .; v_call: TRBV7-9; d_call: .; j_call: TRBJ2-5; cdr3_nt: TGTGCCAGCAGCACCACTCGGGACCAAGAGACCCAGTACTTC; cdr3_aa: CASSTTRDQETQYF
clone_size: .; v_call: TRBV2; d_call: .; j_call: TRBJ1-1; cdr3_nt: TGTGCCAGCCAGACGGCAGGGCGTACTGAAGCTTTCTTT; cdr3_aa: CASQTAGRTEAFF
clone_size: few; v_call: TRBV9; d_call: .; j_call: TRBJ1-1; cdr3_nt: TGTGCCAGCAGCCCCCGACAGATGAACACTGAAGCTTTCTTT; cdr3_aa: CASSPRQMNTEAFF
clone_size: .; v_call: TRBV7-8; d_call: .; j_call: TRBJ2-2; cdr3_nt: TGTGCCAGCAGCTTAGCCGGGACCGGGGAGCTGTTTTTT; cdr3_aa: CASSLAGTGELFF
clone_size: .; v_call: TRBV5-4; d_call: .; j_call: TRBJ2-5; cdr3_nt: TGTGCCAGCAGCTTGATTGGACAGCTCCAAGAGACCCAGTACTTC; cdr3_aa: CASSLIGQLQETQYF
clone_size: .; v_call: TRBV6-1; d_call: .; j_call: TRBJ2-7; cdr3_nt: TGTGCCAGCCACGAACAGGGAGTTTTAAGGGAGCAGTACTTC; cdr3_aa: CASHEQGVLREQYF
clone_size: .; v_call: TRBV4-1; d_call: .; j_call: TRBJ2-3; cdr3_nt: TGCGCCAGCAGCCAAGCCCCTAGCACAGATACGCAGTATTTT; cdr3_aa: CASSQAPSTDTQYF
clone_size: .; v_call: TRBV9; d_call: .; j_call: TRBJ2-5; cdr3_nt: TGTGCCAGCAGCGCCACGGAAGAGACCCAGTACTTC; cdr3_aa: CASSATEETQYF
clone_size: .; v_call: TRBV28; d_call: TRBD2; j_call: TRBJ2-7; cdr3_nt: TGTGCCAGCAGCTCGTTGGGGGCTAGCGGGAGCTACGAGCAGTACTTC; cdr3_aa: CASSSLGASGSYEQYF
clone_size: .; v_call: TRBV6-1; d_call: TRBD1; j_call: TRBJ1-5; cdr3_nt: TGTGCCAGCAATCTAGGACAGGGGGCTCAGCCCCAGCATTTT; cdr3_aa: CASNLGQGAQPQHF
clone_size: .; v_call: TRBV7-2; d_call: .; j_call: TRBJ2-5; cdr3_nt: TGTGCCAGCAGCCGGGGCCAAGAGACCCAGTACTTC; cdr3_aa: CASSRGQETQYF
clone_size: .; v_call: TRBV7-3; d_call: TRBD2; j_call: TRBJ2-6; cdr3_nt: TGTGCCAGCAGCCCCTCGTCGGGGGGAGGGACTGGGGCCAACGTCCTGACTTTC; cdr3_aa: CASSPSSGGGTGANVLTF
clone_size: .; v_call: TRBV14; d_call: TRBD1; j_call: TRBJ1-5; cdr3_nt: TGTGCCAGCAGCCCGGGACAGGCCCCGTATAGCAATCAGCCCCAGCATTTT; cdr3_aa: CASSPGQAPYSNQPQHF
clone_size: few; v_call: TRBV18; d_call: TRBD1; j_call: TRBJ2-7; cdr3_nt: TGTGCCAGCTCACCCGGGACAGGGGTAGCCCACGAGCAGTACTTC; cdr3_aa: CASSPGTGVAHEQYF
clone_size: .; v_call: TRBV4-3; d_call: TRBD2; j_call: TRBJ2-7; cdr3_nt: TGCGCCAGCAGCCAAGCACTAGCGGGAGGAGGATCGCACGAGCAGTACTTC; cdr3_aa: CASSQALAGGGSHEQYF
clone_size: .; v_call: TRBV10-2; d_call: .; j_call: TRBJ1-2; cdr3_nt: TGCGCCAGCATGGGGGACACCTTCAAAACGAACTATGGCTACACCTTC; cdr3_aa: CASMGDTFKTNYGYTF